This T cell receptor (beta chain) is from a study of blood T cell repertoires in COVID-19. In the source study's methods: Estimates of nucleated cell counts were drawn from the amplification of reference gene primers. The assay was immunoSEQ multiplex PCR, and TCRdb's table has in-frame clones only and misses some. The DNA was the basis for D and trimming; V, J and clone size are from that table. The table lists about 40,000 clones, around 84% of them singletons, with roughly 15% in the top ten. The CDR3 contains 13 residues. The V gene's germline CDR1 is SNHLY and CDR2 FYNNEI. With 7 bases removed from V and 10 bases from J, the gap between germline ends came to 19 bases.

This chain connects TRBV2 to TRBJ1-1; D possibly corresponds to TRBD1 (5 bases). The clonotype was recovered from a man aged 45 to 65 with active or convalescent COVID-19. Sequenced sample: peripheral blood. CDR3 DNA sequence: TGTGCCAGCACGAGGGGCCCGGGGGATGTAGCTTTCTTT. Its translation: CASTRGPGDVAFF.